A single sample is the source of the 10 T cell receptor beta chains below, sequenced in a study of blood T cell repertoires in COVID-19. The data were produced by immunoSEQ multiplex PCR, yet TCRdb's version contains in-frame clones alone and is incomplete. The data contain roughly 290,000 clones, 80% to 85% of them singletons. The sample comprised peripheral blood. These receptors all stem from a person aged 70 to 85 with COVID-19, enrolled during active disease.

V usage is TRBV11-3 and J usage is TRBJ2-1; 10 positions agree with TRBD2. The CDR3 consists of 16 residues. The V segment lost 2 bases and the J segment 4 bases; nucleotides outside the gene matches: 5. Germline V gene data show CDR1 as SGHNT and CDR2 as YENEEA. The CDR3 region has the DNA TGTGCCAGCAGCTTAAGAGGGACTAGCGCTTACAATGAGCAGTTCTTC. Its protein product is CASSLRGTSAYNEQFF.

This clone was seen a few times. For the CDR3, the DNA is TGCGCCAGTAACCGGGACATCGGAATCTCCTACGAGCAGTACTTC. This encodes CASNRDIGISYEQYF. The J gene is TRBJ2-7, the V gene TRBV5-1; D is possibly TRBD1 (6 bases). CDR1 and CDR2 (germline): SGHRS, YFSETQ. Trimming removed 8 bases from V and 0 bases from J, with 18 bases in between. This CDR3 comprises 15 residues. The full variable domain, in which reference TRBV5-1 and TRBJ2-7 provide the parts outside the CDR3, is KAGVTQTPRYLIKTRGQQVTLSCSPISGHRSVSWYQQTPGQGLQFLFEYFSETQRNKGNFPGRFSGRQFSNSRSEMNVSTLELGDSALYLCASNRDIGISYEQYFGPGTRLTVT.

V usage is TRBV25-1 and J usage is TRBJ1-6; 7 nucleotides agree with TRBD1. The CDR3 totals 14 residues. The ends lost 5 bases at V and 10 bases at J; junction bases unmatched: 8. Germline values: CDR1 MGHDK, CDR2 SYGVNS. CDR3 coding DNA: TGTGCCAGCAGTCCCATGACAGGGTCCTCACCCCTCCACTTT. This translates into CASSPMTGSSPLHF. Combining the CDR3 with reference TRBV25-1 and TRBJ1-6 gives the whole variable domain EADIYQTPRYLVIGTGKKITLECSQTMGHDKMYWYQQDPGMELHLIHYSYGVNSTEKGDLSSESTVSRIRTEHFPLTLESARPSHTSQYLCASSPMTGSSPLHFGNGTRLTVT.

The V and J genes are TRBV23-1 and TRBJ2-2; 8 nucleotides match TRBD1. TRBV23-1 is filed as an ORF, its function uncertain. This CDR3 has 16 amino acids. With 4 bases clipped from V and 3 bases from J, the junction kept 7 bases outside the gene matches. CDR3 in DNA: TGCGCCAGCAGTCGGTACAGGGGGTTCTACACCGGGGAGCTGTTTTTT. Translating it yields CASSRYRGFYTGELFF.

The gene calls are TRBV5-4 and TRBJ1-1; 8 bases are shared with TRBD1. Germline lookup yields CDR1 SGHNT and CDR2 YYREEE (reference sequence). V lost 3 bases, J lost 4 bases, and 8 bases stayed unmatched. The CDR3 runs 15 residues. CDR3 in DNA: TGTGCCAGCAGCTCGCTGGACAGGGTAGCCACTGAAGCTTTCTTT. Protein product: CASSSLDRVATEAFF. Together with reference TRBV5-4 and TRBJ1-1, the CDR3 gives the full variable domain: ETGVTQSPTHLIKTRGQQVTLRCSSQSGHNTVSWYQQALGQGPQFIFQYYREEENGRGNFPPRFSGLQFPNYSSELNVNALELDDSALYLCASSSLDRVATEAFFGQGTRLTVV.

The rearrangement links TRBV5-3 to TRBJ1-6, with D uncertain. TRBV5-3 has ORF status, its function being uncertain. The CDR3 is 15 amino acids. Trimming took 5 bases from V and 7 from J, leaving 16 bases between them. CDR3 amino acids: CARSLYGIENSPLHF. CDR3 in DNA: TGTGCCAGAAGTCTTTACGGGATTGAGAATTCACCCCTCCACTTT.

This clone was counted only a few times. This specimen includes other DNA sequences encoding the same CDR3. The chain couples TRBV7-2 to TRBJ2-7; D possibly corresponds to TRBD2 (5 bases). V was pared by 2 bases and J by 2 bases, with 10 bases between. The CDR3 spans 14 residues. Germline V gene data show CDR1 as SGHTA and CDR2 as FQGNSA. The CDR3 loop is CASSLSGSPYEQYF. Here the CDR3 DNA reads TGTGCCAGCAGCTTATCTGGGAGTCCCTACGAGCAGTACTTC.

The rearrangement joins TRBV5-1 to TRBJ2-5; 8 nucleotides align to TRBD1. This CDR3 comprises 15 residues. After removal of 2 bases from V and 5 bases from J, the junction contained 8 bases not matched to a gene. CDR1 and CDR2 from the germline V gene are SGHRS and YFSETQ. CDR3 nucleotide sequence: TGCGCCAGCAGCTTCTCCAGGGGGCTTGAGGAGACCCAGTACTTC. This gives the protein CASSFSRGLEETQYF.

The CDR3 bases are TGCGCCAGCAGCCAAGATTCAGGGGGCATAACTGGAAACACCATATATTTT. Translation gives CASSQDSGGITGNTIYF. This chain joins TRBV4-3 and TRBJ1-3, with 8 bases that match TRBD1. Germline-derived CDR1 and CDR2 are LGHNA and YSLEER. The CDR3 is made up of 17 amino acids. The J segment lost 2 bases and the V segment lost 0 bases, leaving 6 bases of the junction unmatched.

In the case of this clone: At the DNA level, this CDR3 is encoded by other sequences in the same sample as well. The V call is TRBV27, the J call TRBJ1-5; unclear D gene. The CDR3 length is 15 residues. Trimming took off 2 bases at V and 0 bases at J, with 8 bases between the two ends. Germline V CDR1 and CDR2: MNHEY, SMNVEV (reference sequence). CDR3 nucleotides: TGTGCCAGCAGTTTAACCGGGAATAGCAATCAGCCCCAGCATTTT. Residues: CASSLTGNSNQPQHF.